This passage covers 4 T cell receptor beta chains from one sample sequenced in a study of cytomegalovirus exposure and HLA in healthy donors. The primer mix had 60 Vbeta and 13 Jbeta primers. Assay used: immunoSEQ multiplex PCR; TCRdb lists only in-frame clones, some missing. The data contain approximately 210,000 clones, about four fifths of them singletons. The source material was PBMCs. The receptors derive from a woman aged 45-65 years in good health and CMV-seronegative.

V usage is TRBV7-2 and J usage is TRBJ2-3, with 14 bases fitting TRBD2. V shed 5 bases, J shed 6 bases, and the junction held 10 bases outside the gene matches. This CDR3 has 17 residues. Germline V CDR1 and CDR2: SGHTA, FQGNSA. CDR3 nucleotides: TGTGCCAGCAGCCAACCGGGACTAGCGGGGGTCTATGATACGCAGTATTTT. Translating gives CASSQPGLAGVYDTQYF.

This clone has more than one count but fewer than ten. The DNA of the CDR3 is TGTGCCACCAGCAGAGCAGTACTCGGGATCGGCTACACCTTC. This sequence encodes CATSRAVLGIGYTF. The rearrangement links TRBV15 to TRBJ1-2; D is undetermined. The germline V gene encodes CDR1 LNHNV and CDR2 YYDKDF (reference sequence). The V gene lost 1 base and the J gene lost 8 bases, with 14 bases spanning the gap. The CDR3 has 14 amino acids.

The CDR3 region is CASSQDSDKNTGELFF. The CDR3 DNA sequence: TGCGCCAGCAGCCAAGATTCGGACAAGAACACCGGGGAGCTGTTTTTT. This chain links TRBV4-3 with TRBJ2-2, with D perhaps TRBD1 (5 bases). Trimming shortened V by 0 bases and J by 1 base, and 9 bases separated the two germline ends. Germline CDR1 LGHNA, CDR2 YSLEER. CDR3 length: 16 amino acids.

The gene calls are TRBV6-5 and TRBJ2-7; D is possibly TRBD2 (5 bases). CDR3 length: 14 amino acids. Trimming stripped 8 bases from V and 0 bases from J, with 14 bases between. Germline-derived CDR1 and CDR2 are MNHEY and SVGAGI. CDR3 bases: TGTGCCAGCCGCCCGATGGAGGCCTCCTACGAGCAGTACTTC. It is translated as CASRPMEASYEQYF.